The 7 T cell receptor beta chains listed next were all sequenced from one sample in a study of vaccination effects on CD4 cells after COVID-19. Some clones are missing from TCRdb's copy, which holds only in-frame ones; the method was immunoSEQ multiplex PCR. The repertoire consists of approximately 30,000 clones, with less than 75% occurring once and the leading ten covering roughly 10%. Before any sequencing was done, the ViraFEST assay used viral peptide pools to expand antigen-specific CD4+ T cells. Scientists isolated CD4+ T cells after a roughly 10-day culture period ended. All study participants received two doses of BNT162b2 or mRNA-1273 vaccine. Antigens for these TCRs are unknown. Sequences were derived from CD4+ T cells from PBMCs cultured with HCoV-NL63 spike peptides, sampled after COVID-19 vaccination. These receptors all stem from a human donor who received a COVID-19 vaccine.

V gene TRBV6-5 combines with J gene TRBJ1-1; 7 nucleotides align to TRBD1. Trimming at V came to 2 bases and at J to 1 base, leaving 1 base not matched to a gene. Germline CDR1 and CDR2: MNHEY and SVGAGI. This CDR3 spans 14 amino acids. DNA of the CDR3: TGTGCCAGCAGTTACAGGGACAGGAACACTGAAGCTTTCTTT. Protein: CASSYRDRNTEAFF.

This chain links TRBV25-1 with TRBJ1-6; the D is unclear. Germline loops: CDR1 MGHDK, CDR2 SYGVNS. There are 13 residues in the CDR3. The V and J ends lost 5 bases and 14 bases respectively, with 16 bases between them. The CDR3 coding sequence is TGTGCCAGCAGTCCCCGGGCCTCTCAGGCCCTCCACTTT. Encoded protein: CASSPRASQALHF.

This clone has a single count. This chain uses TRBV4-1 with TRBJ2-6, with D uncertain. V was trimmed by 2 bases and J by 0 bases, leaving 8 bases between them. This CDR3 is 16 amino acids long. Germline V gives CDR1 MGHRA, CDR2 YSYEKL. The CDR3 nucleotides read TGCGCCAGCAGCCAACCCCCGCACTCTGGGGCCAACGTCCTGACTTTC. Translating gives CASSQPPHSGANVLTF.

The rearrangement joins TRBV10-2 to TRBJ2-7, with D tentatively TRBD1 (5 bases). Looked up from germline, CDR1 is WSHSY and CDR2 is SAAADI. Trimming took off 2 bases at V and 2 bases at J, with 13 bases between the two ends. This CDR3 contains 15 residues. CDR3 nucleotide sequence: TGCGCCAGCAGTGAGGCCAGGGTAAGAGCCTACGAGCAGTACTTC. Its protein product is CASSEARVRAYEQYF.

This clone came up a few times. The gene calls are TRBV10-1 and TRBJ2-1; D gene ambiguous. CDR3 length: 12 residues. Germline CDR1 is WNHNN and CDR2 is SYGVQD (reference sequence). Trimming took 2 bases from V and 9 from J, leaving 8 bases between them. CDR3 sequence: CASSEGLAEQFF. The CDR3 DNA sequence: TGCGCCAGCAGTGAGGGGTTGGCTGAGCAGTTCTTC.

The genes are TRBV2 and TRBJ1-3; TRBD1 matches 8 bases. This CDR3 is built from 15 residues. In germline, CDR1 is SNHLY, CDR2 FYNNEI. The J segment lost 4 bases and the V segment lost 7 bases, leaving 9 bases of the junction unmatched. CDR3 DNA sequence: TGTGCCAGCACTAACCGCGGGACAGGCGGAAACACCATATATTTT. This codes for CASTNRGTGGNTIYF.

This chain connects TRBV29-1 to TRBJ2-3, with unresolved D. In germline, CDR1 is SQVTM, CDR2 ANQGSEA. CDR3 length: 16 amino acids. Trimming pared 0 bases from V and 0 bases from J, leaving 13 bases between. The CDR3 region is CSVEDRTRISTDTQYF. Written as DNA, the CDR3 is TGCAGCGTTGAAGACAGGACCCGAATCAGCACAGATACGCAGTATTTT.